One and the same sample provided the 16 T cell receptor beta chains below, sequenced in a study of OX40 agonist ivuxolimab in advanced cancers. Assay used: immunoSEQ multiplex PCR; TCRdb lists only in-frame clones, some missing. The data contain roughly 50,000 clones, around 87% of them singletons. The source was CD4+ or CD8+ T cells sorted from blood, collected in a trial of the OX40 agonist ivuxolimab. The receptors come from an adult with an advanced solid tumor such as melanoma, head and neck, liver or kidney cancer.

The chain recombines TRBV6-1 with TRBJ1-2, with no clear D. This CDR3 contains 12 residues. Deletions cut 6 bases from V and 1 base from J, with 6 bases between. In germline, CDR1 is MNHNS, CDR2 SASEGT. CDR3 bases: TGTGCCAGCAGCGCGTTTAACTATGGCTACACCTTC. Its translation is CASSAFNYGYTF.

The rearrangement links TRBV7-2 to TRBJ1-1; D is ambiguous. The CDR3 runs 14 residues. From germline, CDR1 is SGHTA and CDR2 FQGNSA. Trimming pared 5 bases from V and 5 bases from J, leaving 15 bases between. The CDR3 is CASSRRPSSTEAFF. In DNA form, the CDR3 reads TGTGCCAGCAGCCGCAGGCCATCGAGTACTGAAGCTTTCTTT. Using reference TRBV7-2 and TRBJ1-1 for the parts outside the CDR3, the full variable domain is GAGVSQSPSNKVTEKGKDVELRCDPISGHTALYWYRQSLGQGLEFLIYFQGNSAPDKSGLPSDRFSAERTGGSVSTLTIQRTQQEDSAVYLCASSRRPSSTEAFFGQGTRLTVV.

The V call is TRBV4-1, the J call TRBJ1-6; D remains unclear. The CDR3 covers 16 residues. V gave up 1 base and J gave up 0 bases, with 7 bases separating them. Germline V gene sequence: CDR1 MGHRA, CDR2 YSYEKL. In DNA, the CDR3 is TGCGCCAGCAGCCAAGGAGCCAGCTCCTATAATTCACCCCTCCACTTT. This codes for CASSQGASSYNSPLHF.

This clone was recorded once. J is TRBJ2-2 and V is TRBV2; a weak D match, TRBD1 (6 bases). The germline V gene has CDR1 SNHLY and CDR2 FYNNEI. Trimming took off 6 bases at V and 1 base at J, with 6 bases between the two ends. The CDR3 is made up of 13 amino acids. CDR3 region: CASRQGNTGELFF. CDR3 nucleotide sequence: TGTGCCAGCAGACAGGGGAACACCGGGGAGCTGTTTTTT.

This rearrangement joins TRBV11-3 to TRBJ1-1; no firm D call. Germline lookup yields CDR1 SGHNT and CDR2 YENEEA. V was clipped by 0 bases and J by 6 bases, with 8 bases between them. The CDR3 is made up of 13 amino acids. The CDR3 DNA follows: TGTGCCAGCAGCTTAGATCCTGACTCTGAAGCTTTCTTT. Translation gives CASSLDPDSEAFF. Together with reference TRBV11-3 and TRBJ1-1, the CDR3 gives the full variable domain: EAGVVQSPRYKIIEKKQPVAFWCNPISGHNTLYWYLQNLGQGPELLIRYENEEAVDDSQLPKDRFSAERLKGVDSTLKIQPAELGDSAVYLCASSLDPDSEAFFGQGTRLTVV.

This clone was recorded only once. This chain uses TRBV7-2 with TRBJ2-1; no reliable D call. The CDR3 loop spans 13 amino acids. Germline V lookup: CDR1 SGHTA, CDR2 FQGNSA. Trimming pared 6 bases from V and 5 bases from J, leaving 11 bases between. The CDR3 coding sequence is TGTGCCAGCAGTTTTCTCTACCACAATGAGCAGTTCTTC. This gives the protein CASSFLYHNEQFF.

The chain links TRBV27 to TRBJ2-7, with D tentatively TRBD1 (5 bases). CDR1 is MNHEY, CDR2 SMNVEV, per germline (reference sequence). The CDR3 length is 13 residues. V dropped 10 bases and J dropped 5 bases, with 18 bases sitting between them. CDR3 sequence: CATRLGREDEQYF. In DNA form, the CDR3 reads TGTGCCACCCGCCTGGGCAGGGAAGACGAGCAGTACTTC.

This rearrangement joins TRBV11-2 to TRBJ2-1, with D maybe TRBD1 (6 bases). Germline V gene lookup returns CDR1 SGHAT and CDR2 FQNNGV. The CDR3 sequence is 16 residues long. V was shortened by 4 bases and J by 3 bases, with 16 bases between the two germline ends. The CDR3 nucleotides read TGTGCCAGCAGCTCAATACAGGGTGGCCACTACAATGAGCAGTTCTTC. Translation gives CASSSIQGGHYNEQFF.

The genes are TRBV19 and TRBJ2-3; no clear D. This CDR3 has 15 amino acids. The germline V gene has CDR1 LNHDA and CDR2 SQIVND (reference sequence). Trimming left V 7 bases short and J 0 bases short, with 14 bases between. CDR3 amino acids: CASTPLTASTDTQYF. DNA for the CDR3: TGTGCCAGTACGCCCCTCACTGCCAGCACAGATACGCAGTATTTT.

V gene TRBV6-1 combines with J gene TRBJ1-1, with TRBD1 identical over 8 bases. The germline V gene has CDR1 MNHNS and CDR2 SASEGT. After removal of 2 bases from V and 4 bases from J, the junction contained 3 bases not matched to a gene. The CDR3 has 14 amino acids. Here the CDR3 reads CASSETGGSTEAFF. The CDR3 DNA reads TGTGCCAGCAGTGAAACAGGGGGTAGCACTGAAGCTTTCTTT.

The rearrangement links TRBV28 to TRBJ2-3, with TRBD1 matching 9 bases. Germline trimming cut 5 bases from V and 0 bases from J; bases unmatched to any gene: 6. This CDR3 region has 16 residues. The V gene's germline CDR1 is MDHEN and CDR2 SYDVKM. CDR3 nucleotides: TGTGCCAGCAGTCCATCCGGGACAGGGAGCACAGATACGCAGTATTTT. This gives the protein CASSPSGTGSTDTQYF.

The chain employs TRBV5-8 and TRBJ1-2; the D is unclear. V shed 0 bases and J shed 4 bases, with 7 bases lying between them. Germline CDR1 and CDR2: SGHTS and YDEGEE. The CDR3 is made up of 13 amino acids. The CDR3 coding sequence is TGTGCCAGCAGCTTGGGCTCAACCTATGGCTACACCTTC. It specifies CASSLGSTYGYTF.

V gene TRBV7-2 combines with J gene TRBJ1-2; no definite D call. Germline V gene sequence: CDR1 SGHTA, CDR2 FQGNSA. The CDR3 extends over 11 amino acids. V was shortened by 4 bases and J by 2 bases, with 2 bases between the two germline ends. CDR3 residues: CASSSNYGYTF. In DNA, the CDR3 is TGTGCCAGCAGCTCAAACTATGGCTACACCTTC.

CDR3 DNA: TGTGCCAGCAGTCAACAGGGAGGGGATGAAGCTTTCTTT. Encoded protein: CASSQQGGDEAFF. The chain uses TRBV6-5 and TRBJ1-1, with D possibly matching TRBD1 (6 bases). The CDR3 has 13 residues. Trimming took 5 bases from V and 7 from J, leaving 14 bases between them. Germline V lookup: CDR1 MNHEY, CDR2 SVGAGI.

The gene calls are TRBV5-1 and TRBJ1-2, with a tentative D call TRBD1 (6 bases). The CDR3 covers 16 residues. V was trimmed by 5 bases and J by 7 bases, leaving 24 bases between them. CDR1 SGHRS and CDR2 YFSETQ come from the germline V gene. This CDR3 reads CASSNSGERGEGGYTF. CDR3 bases: TGCGCCAGCAGTAATTCAGGGGAGAGGGGTGAAGGTGGCTACACCTTC.

This chain uses TRBV11-2 with TRBJ2-3; D may match TRBD1 or TRBD2 (6 bases each). Germline-derived CDR1 and CDR2 are SGHAT and FQNNGV. Between the trimmed V and J ends, which lost 2 bases and 4 bases, there was a span of 10 bases. The CDR3 spans 14 residues. The CDR3 loop is CASSLKGGPDTQYF. Here the CDR3 DNA reads TGTGCCAGCAGCTTAAAGGGGGGACCAGATACGCAGTATTTT.